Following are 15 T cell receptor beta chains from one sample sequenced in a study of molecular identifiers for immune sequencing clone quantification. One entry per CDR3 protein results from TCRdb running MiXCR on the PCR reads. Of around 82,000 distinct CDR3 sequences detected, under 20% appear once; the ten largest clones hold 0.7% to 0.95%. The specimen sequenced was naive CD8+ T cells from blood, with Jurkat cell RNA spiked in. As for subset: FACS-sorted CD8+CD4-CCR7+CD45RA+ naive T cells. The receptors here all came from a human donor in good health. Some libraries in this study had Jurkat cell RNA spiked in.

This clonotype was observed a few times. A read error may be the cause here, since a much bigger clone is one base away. Here the CDR3 reads CASSEGLAGPPYEQYF. The CDR3 DNA reads TGTGCCAGCAGCGAGGGACTAGCGGGACCTCCCTACGAGCAGTACTTC. The chain links TRBV9 to TRBJ2-7, with 13 bases aligning to TRBD2. Germline assignment: CDR1 SGDLS and CDR2 YYNGEE. This CDR3 has 16 amino acids. The V segment lost 3 bases and the J segment 2 bases; nucleotides outside the gene matches: 5.

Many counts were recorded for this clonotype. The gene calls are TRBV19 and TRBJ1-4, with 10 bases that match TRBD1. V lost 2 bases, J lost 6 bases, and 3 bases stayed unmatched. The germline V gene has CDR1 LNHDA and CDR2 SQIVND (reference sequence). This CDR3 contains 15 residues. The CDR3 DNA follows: TGTGCCAGTAGTATATCGACAGGGGGCGATGAAAAACTGTTTTTT. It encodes CASSISTGGDEKLFF.

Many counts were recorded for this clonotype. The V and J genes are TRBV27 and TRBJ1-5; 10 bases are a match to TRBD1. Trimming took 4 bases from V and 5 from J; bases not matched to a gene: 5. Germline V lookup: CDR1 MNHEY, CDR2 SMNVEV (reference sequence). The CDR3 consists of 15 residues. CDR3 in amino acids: CASSSRQGADQPQHF. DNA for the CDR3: TGTGCCAGCAGTTCAAGACAGGGGGCCGATCAGCCCCAGCATTTT.

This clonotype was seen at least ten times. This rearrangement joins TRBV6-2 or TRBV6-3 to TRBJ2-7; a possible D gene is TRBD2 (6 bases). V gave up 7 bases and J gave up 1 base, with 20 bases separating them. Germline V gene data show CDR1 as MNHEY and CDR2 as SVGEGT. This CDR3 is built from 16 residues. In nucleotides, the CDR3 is TGTGCCAGCACCATTTCTCTTATAGGGAGGTCCTACGAGCAGTACTTC. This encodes CASTISLIGRSYEQYF.

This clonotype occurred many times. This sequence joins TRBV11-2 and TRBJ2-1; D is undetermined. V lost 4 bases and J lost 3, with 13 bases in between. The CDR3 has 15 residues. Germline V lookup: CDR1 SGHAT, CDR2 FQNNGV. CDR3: CASSSIRHNYNEQFF. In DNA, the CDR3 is TGTGCCAGCAGCTCTATCAGACATAACTACAATGAGCAGTTCTTC. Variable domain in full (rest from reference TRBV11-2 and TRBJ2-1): EAGVAQSPRYKIIEKRQSVAFWCNPISGHATLYWYQQILGQGPKLLIQFQNNGVVDDSQLPKDRFSAERLKGVDSTLKIQPAKLEDSAVYLCASSSIRHNYNEQFFGPGTRLTVL.

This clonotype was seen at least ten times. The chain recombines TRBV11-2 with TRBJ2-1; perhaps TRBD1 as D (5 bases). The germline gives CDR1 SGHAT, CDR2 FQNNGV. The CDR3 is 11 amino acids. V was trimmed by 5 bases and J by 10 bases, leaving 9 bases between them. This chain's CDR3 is CASSPSGEQFF. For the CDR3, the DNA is TGTGCCAGCAGCCCCTCAGGGGAGCAGTTCTTC.

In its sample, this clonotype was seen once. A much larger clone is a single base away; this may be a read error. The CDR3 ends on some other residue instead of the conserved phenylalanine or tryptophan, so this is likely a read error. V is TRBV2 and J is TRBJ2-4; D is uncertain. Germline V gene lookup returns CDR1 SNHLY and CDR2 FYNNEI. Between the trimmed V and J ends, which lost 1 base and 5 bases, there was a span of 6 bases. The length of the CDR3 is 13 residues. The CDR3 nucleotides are TGTGCCAGCAGTGAAGTACTGGAAAACATTCAGTACCTC. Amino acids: CASSEVLENIQYL.

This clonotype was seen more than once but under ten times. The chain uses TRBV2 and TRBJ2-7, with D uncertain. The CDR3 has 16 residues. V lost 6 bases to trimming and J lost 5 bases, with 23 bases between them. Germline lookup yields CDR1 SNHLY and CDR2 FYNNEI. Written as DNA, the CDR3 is TGTGCCAGCAGGATATCGGAAGAGCCAAAGGCCCACGAGCAGTACTTC. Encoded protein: CASRISEEPKAHEQYF.

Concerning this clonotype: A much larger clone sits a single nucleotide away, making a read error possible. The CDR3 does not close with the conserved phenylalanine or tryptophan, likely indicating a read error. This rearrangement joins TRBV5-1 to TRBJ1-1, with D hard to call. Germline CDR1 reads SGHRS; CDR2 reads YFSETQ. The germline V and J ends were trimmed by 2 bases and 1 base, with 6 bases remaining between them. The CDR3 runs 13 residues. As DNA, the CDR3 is TGCGCCAGCAGCTTTGACGGGAACACTGAAGCTTTCTCT. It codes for CASSFDGNTEAFS.

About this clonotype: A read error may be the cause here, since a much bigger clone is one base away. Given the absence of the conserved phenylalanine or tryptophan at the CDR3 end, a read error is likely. The CDR3 reads CASSLGHSSYEQYS. The CDR3 bases are TGTGCCAGCAGTTTGGGGCATAGCTCCTACGAGCAGTACTCC. The chain links TRBV27 to TRBJ2-7; weak D call: TRBD1 (5 bases). Germline lookup yields CDR1 MNHEY and CDR2 SMNVEV (reference sequence). V lost 3 bases and J 0 bases, leaving 9 bases between the germline ends. The CDR3 loop spans 14 amino acids.

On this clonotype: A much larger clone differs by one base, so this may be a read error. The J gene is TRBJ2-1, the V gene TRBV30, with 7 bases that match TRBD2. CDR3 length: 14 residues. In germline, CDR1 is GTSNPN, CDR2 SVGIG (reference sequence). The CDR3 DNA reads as TGTGCCCGGAGAACCCGGGAGGCCTACAATGAGCAGTTCTTC. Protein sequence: CARRTREAYNEQFF.

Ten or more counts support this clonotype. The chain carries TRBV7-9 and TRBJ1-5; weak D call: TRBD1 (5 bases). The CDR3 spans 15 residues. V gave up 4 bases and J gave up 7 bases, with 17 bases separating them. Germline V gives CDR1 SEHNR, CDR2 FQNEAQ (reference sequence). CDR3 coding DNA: TGTGCCAGCAGCTCTAGCACCCTCAGGGACCAGCCCCAGCATTTT. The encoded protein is CASSSSTLRDQPQHF.

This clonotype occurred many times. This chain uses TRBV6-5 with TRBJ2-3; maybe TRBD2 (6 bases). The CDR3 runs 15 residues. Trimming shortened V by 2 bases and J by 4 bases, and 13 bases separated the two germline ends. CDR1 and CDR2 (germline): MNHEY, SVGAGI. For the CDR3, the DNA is TGTGCCAGCAGTTACGTAGCGGAGGGGTCAGATACGCAGTATTTT. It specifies CASSYVAEGSDTQYF.

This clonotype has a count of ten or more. As DNA, the CDR3 is TGTGCCAGCAGGACCGGGTCGGCGATGGATACGCAGTATTTT. Its protein product is CASRTGSAMDTQYF. This chain uses TRBV6-5 with TRBJ2-3; D uncertain. The germline V gene has CDR1 MNHEY and CDR2 SVGAGI. CDR3 length equals 14 residues. V lost 6 bases and J lost 6, with 16 bases in between.

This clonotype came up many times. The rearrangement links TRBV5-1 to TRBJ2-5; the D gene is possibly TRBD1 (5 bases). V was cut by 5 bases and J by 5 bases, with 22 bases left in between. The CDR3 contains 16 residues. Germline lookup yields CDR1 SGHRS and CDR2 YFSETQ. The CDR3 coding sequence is TGCGCCAGCAGTGAAAGCTACGCCAGGGTAGGCGAGACCCAGTACTTC. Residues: CASSESYARVGETQYF.